The present T cell receptor beta chain was sequenced within a study of vaccination effects on CD4 cells after COVID-19. The repertoire was sequenced with immunoSEQ multiplex PCR; TCRdb's copy has only in-frame clones and lacks some. Altogether tens of thousands of clones are present, roughly 80% being singletons, with the ten largest covering about 2.5%. J lost 4 bases, V lost 1 base, and 12 bases had no gene match. Per the germline V gene, CDR1 is KGHSH and CDR2 is LQKENI. CDR3 length equals 17 residues. It was after 10 days of culture that CD4+ T cells were isolated. Participants completed two doses of the BNT162b2 or mRNA-1273 vaccine. Nobody among the vaccine recipients had prior SARS-CoV-2 infection (nucleocapsid antibodies were negative). This clone was counted a single time. The antigen is unknown.

The sequences come from CD4+ T cells from PBMCs cultured without peptide, collected after COVID-19 vaccination. The gene calls are TRBV18 and TRBJ2-5, with 7 nucleotides matching TRBD1. This sequence originates from a human donor who received a COVID-19 vaccine. The CDR3 DNA reads as TGTGCCAGCTCACCACGAAAAGGGGGCGTATCGGGAGAGACCCAGTACTTC. This sequence encodes CASSPRKGGVSGETQYF.